A selection of T cell receptor beta chains follows, all from one sample in a study of T cells in Graves' hyperthyroidism and ophthalmopathy. Using its own MiXCR run on the multiplex PCR reads, TCRdb lists one record per CDR3 protein. The table records 250,000 or so distinct CDR3 sequences, around 15% of them present only once. Sequenced sample: blood. These TCRs come from a woman aged 45-60 years with Graves' hyperthyroidism that later progressed to Graves' ophthalmopathy. CDR3s include the opening cysteine and the closing phenylalanine or tryptophan. D genes are given only for firm matches. Expanded clones get a size class; other rows say once, few or many, or leave the size out.

cdr3_aa cdr3_nt d_call v_call clone_size j_call
CASSRTGTTQETQYF TGTGCCAGCAGTCGTACCGGGACTACACAAGAGACCCAGTACTTC TRBD2 TRBV2 many TRBJ2-5
CASSHYSENTEAFF TGCGCCAGCAGCCATTACAGCGAGAACACTGAAGCTTTCTTT . TRBV4-1 many TRBJ1-1
CASSWGGAATNEKLFF TGCGCCAGCAGCTGGGGGGGCGCGGCAACTAATGAAAAACTGTTTTTT . TRBV4-1 . TRBJ1-4
CAWSGTSNQPQHF TGTGCCTGGAGTGGGACCAGCAATCAGCCCCAGCATTTT . TRBV30 . TRBJ1-5
CASSLSRTDSTDTQYF TGTGCCAGCAGTTTAAGTCGGACAGATAGCACAGATACGCAGTATTTT . TRBV28 many TRBJ2-3
CASSVGQGPSSPLHF TGTGCCAGCAGCGTCGGACAGGGGCCTAGTTCACCCCTCCACTTT TRBD1 TRBV7-9 . TRBJ1-6
CSARGMQGHYGYTF TGCAGTGCTAGAGGAATGCAGGGTCACTATGGCTACACCTTC . TRBV20-1 many TRBJ1-2
CASSATGTPSNEQFF TGCGCCAGCAGCGCAACCGGGACCCCTTCCAATGAGCAGTTCTTC . TRBV5-1 many TRBJ2-1
CANSPNDEDSDTQYF TGTGCCAACAGCCCAAATGATGAAGATTCAGATACGCAGTATTTT . TRBV11-2 . TRBJ2-3
CASRLPGYGYTF TGTGCCAGCAGGCTCCCGGGGTATGGCTACACCTTC . TRBV28 many TRBJ1-2
CASSLARAQNYGYTF TGTGCCAGCAGTTTAGCGAGGGCGCAAAACTATGGCTACACCTTC . TRBV28 many TRBJ1-2
CASSLINPNVAGELFF TGTGCCAGCAGCTTAATCAACCCGAATGTGGCCGGGGAGCTGTTTTTT . TRBV7-3 . TRBJ2-2
CASSFTWDTTSLKDVLTF TGTGCCAGCAGCTTCACCTGGGACACCACCTCCTTGAAGGACGTCCTGACTTTC . TRBV7-3 . TRBJ2-6
CASSGRDWGHTF TGTGCCAGCAGCGGCCGGGACTGGGGACACACCTTC . TRBV7-9 few TRBJ1-2
CASSWGRGSYGYTF TGTGCCAGCAGCTGGGGCCGGGGATCCTATGGCTACACCTTC . TRBV6-1 many TRBJ1-2
CASSGTLMNTEAFF TGTGCCAGTAGTGGGACACTTATGAACACTGAAGCTTTCTTT . TRBV19 few TRBJ1-1
CASNSGEVADTQYF TGTGCCAGCAATTCGGGAGAAGTAGCAGATACGCAGTATTTT . TRBV12-3/TRBV12-4 many TRBJ2-3
CASSALSGELFF TGTGCCTCCTCGGCCTTGTCCGGGGAGCTGTTTTTT . TRBV30 many TRBJ2-2
CASSLPKTNTGELFF TGTGCCAGCAGTTTACCCAAGACCAACACCGGGGAGCTGTTTTTT . TRBV28 . TRBJ2-2
CATAPNTEAFF TGTGCCACCGCCCCCAATACTGAAGCTTTCTTT . TRBV6-1 few TRBJ1-1
CASQGSRETQYF TGTGCCAGCCAAGGGTCAAGAGAGACCCAGTACTTC . TRBV28 many TRBJ2-5
CAWSTAGGRETQYF TGTGCCTGGAGTACAGCGGGAGGTCGAGAGACCCAGTACTTC TRBD2 TRBV30 . TRBJ2-5